This entry concerns a single T cell receptor beta chain. Its antigen is not known. The entry originates in a study of OX40 agonist ivuxolimab in advanced cancers. Study results and caveats: CD4+ and CD8+ blood T cells expanded clonally by week 6 at 0.1 to 3.0 mg/kg.

Only in-frame clones appear in the TCRdb table, and some are missing; sequencing was by immunoSEQ multiplex PCR. The data show tens of thousands of clones, 88% seen once. Trimming cost V 4 bases and J 4 bases, with 17 bases left between them. Germline CDR1 reads LGHNA; CDR2 reads YNFKEQ. The CDR3 totals 15 residues. The chain employs TRBV4-2 and TRBJ2-7; D perhaps matches TRBD2 (6 bases). The sample in question was CD4+ or CD8+ T cells sorted from blood, obtained in a trial of the OX40 agonist ivuxolimab. This TCR was recovered from an adult with an advanced solid tumor such as melanoma, head and neck, liver or kidney cancer. CDR3 in amino acids: CASSLAGGGTYEQYF. CDR3 coding DNA: TGTGCCAGCAGCCTAGCCGGTGGCGGGACGTACGAGCAGTACTTC.